What follows describes a single T cell receptor (beta chain). J lost 4 bases, V lost 3 bases, and 6 bases had no gene match. This CDR3 has 15 residues. The germline V gene has CDR1 SGDLS and CDR2 YYNGEE. These data belong to a study of blood T cell repertoires in COVID-19. TCRdb keeps only in-frame clones here, not all; method: immunoSEQ multiplex PCR. The profile shows 250,000 to 300,000 clones, around 84% of them singletons. Those enrolled, adults aged roughly 18 to 95 years, came from around 24 US areas. The source material was PBMCs or T cells enriched from blood (not recorded which). The origin of this receptor is a man aged 18 to 29 who had recovered from COVID-19. This chain joins TRBV9 and TRBJ2-1; 8 nucleotides match TRBD2. CDR3 nucleotides: TGTGCCAGCAGCGAATCGGGAGGGCCATACAATGAGCAGTTCTTC. Translating gives CASSESGGPYNEQFF.